The 25 T cell receptor beta chains reported below all come from one sample, sequenced in a study of T cell repertoires in cytomegalovirus infection. Each CDR3 protein gets one entry after TCRdb re-called the reads with MiXCR. The data hold approximately 990,000 distinct CDR3 sequences, with roughly 30% observed a single time. For these receptors, no antigen is known. Material: cultured CD8+ T cells from PBMCs, obtained from culture after CMV antigen stimulation. Every receptor here comes from a human donor in good health (CMV status not recorded). Some clones in this sample may be carry-over from other donors' samples.

Details on this clonotype: The junction departs from the called germline gene at one end, perhaps through a read error. The chain has TRBV7-9 and TRBJ2-5; 9 bases are a match to TRBD2. This CDR3 contains 11 residues. Germline CDR1 is SEHNR and CDR2 is FQNEAQ (reference sequence). The CDR3 DNA sequence: TGTGCCAGCAGCTTTCTAGCGGGGTACGACTTC. Protein: CASSFLAGYDF.

CDR3 sequence: CSDSGGGYGYTF. The CDR3 DNA sequence: TGCAGCGATTCAGGGGGCGGGTATGGCTACACCTTC. The chain carries TRBV29-1 and TRBJ1-2; 8 nucleotides agree with TRBD1. The trim removed 7 bases at V and 5 bases at J, leaving 6 bases unmatched. Germline lookup yields CDR1 SQVTM and CDR2 ANQGSEA. This CDR3 has 12 residues.

In the case of this clonotype: A much bigger clone sits one base away, suggesting this may be a read error. The chain is built from TRBV7-4 and TRBJ2-1, with D perhaps matching TRBD1 (6 bases). Germline-derived CDR1 and CDR2 are SGHVT and SQSDAQ. There are 18 residues in the CDR3. The CDR3 is CASSLEGPDSNRDNELFF. The CDR3 DNA sequence: TGTGCCAGCAGCTTAGAAGGGCCTGACTCGAATCGGGACAATGAGCTGTTCTTC. Variable domain in full (rest from reference TRBV7-4 and TRBJ2-1): GAGVSQSPRYKVAKRGRDVALRCDSISGHVTLYWYRQTLGQGSEVLTYSQSDAQRDKSGRPSGRFSAERPERSVSTLKIQRTEQGDSAVYLCASSLEGPDSNRDNELFFGPGTRLTVL.

Worth noting for this clonotype: This clone may be a read error of a much larger clone one base away. This chain uses TRBV6-2 or TRBV6-3 with TRBJ1-2; no clear D. Trimming pared 7 bases from V and 1 base from J, leaving 10 bases between. Germline V gene lookup returns CDR1 MNHEY and CDR2 SVGEGT. This CDR3 has 13 amino acids. CDR3 nucleotides: TGTGCCAGCAACCCCGCGGTTAACTATGGCTACACCTTC. It is translated as CASNPAVNYGYTF.

The chain joins TRBV7-9 to TRBJ2-7; 8 bases align to TRBD2. Germline lookup yields CDR1 SEHNR and CDR2 FQNEAQ (reference sequence). V lost 3 bases to trimming and J lost 4 bases; unmatched junction nucleotides: 11. CDR3 length: 16 residues. The CDR3 DNA reads TGTGCCAGCAGCTTCGGTAGCGGGATTCGAATTTACGAGCAGTACTTC. Protein product: CASSFGSGIRIYEQYF. Full variable domain (missing parts from reference TRBV7-9 and TRBJ2-7): DTGVSQNPRHKITKRGQNVTFRCDPISEHNRLYWYRQTLGQGPEFLTYFQNEAQLEKSRLLSDRFSAERPKGSFSTLEIQRTEQGDSAMYLCASSFGSGIRIYEQYFGPGTRLTVT.

This clonotype was seen a few times. V gene TRBV29-1 combines with J gene TRBJ2-5, with D perhaps given as TRBD1 or TRBD2 (5 bases each). Trimming shortened V by 0 bases and J by 7 bases, and 24 bases separated the two germline ends. This CDR3 contains 17 residues. Germline V gene sequence: CDR1 SQVTM, CDR2 ANQGSEA. The CDR3 region is CSVEDTGPGLLALTQYF. CDR3 in DNA: TGCAGCGTTGAAGATACGGGACCGGGCCTCTTGGCCCTGACCCAGTACTTC.

The V gene is TRBV27, the J gene TRBJ1-6; TRBD1 matches at 9 bases. Germline CDR1 and CDR2: MNHEY and SMNVEV (reference sequence). V dropped 3 bases and J dropped 8; count of bases not matched to a gene: 5. The CDR3 is 15 amino acids. Written as DNA, the CDR3 is TGTGCCAGCAGTTTCTCAGGGACAGGGTATTCACCCCTCCACTTT. Its protein is CASSFSGTGYSPLHF.

The chain combines TRBV7-9 with TRBJ2-2; D gene ambiguous. The CDR3 runs 16 residues. Germline CDR1 and CDR2: SEHNR and FQNEAQ (reference sequence). V dropped 2 bases and J dropped 1 base, with 11 bases sitting between them. CDR3 nucleotide sequence: TGTGCCAGCAGCTTACTTAGAGAACTGAACACCGGGGAGCTGTTTTTT. As protein: CASSLLRELNTGELFF. Complete variable domain (other parts from reference TRBV7-9 and TRBJ2-2): DTGVSQNPRHKITKRGQNVTFRCDPISEHNRLYWYRQTLGQGPEFLTYFQNEAQLEKSRLLSDRFSAERPKGSFSTLEIQRTEQGDSAMYLCASSLLRELNTGELFFGEGSRLTVL.

This clonotype has at least ten counts. The chain uses TRBV12-3 or TRBV12-4 and TRBJ2-7; no clear D gene. Trimming took off 2 bases at V and 5 bases at J, with 10 bases between the two ends. There are 13 residues in the CDR3. CDR3 loop: CASSLSLFHEQYV. DNA of the CDR3: TGTGCCAGCAGTTTAAGCCTCTTCCACGAGCAGTACGTC.

The chain uses TRBV27 and TRBJ2-7; D ambiguous. V dropped 0 bases and J dropped 3 bases, with 6 bases sitting between them. Germline CDR1 and CDR2: MNHEY and SMNVEV (reference sequence). CDR3 length equals 13 residues. CDR3 nucleotide sequence: TGTGCCAGCAGTTTATCGATGGGCTACGAGCAGTACTTC. As protein: CASSLSMGYEQYF.

The chain carries TRBV27 and TRBJ1-1, with no clear D. The CDR3 consists of 14 residues. Germline loops: CDR1 MNHEY, CDR2 SMNVEV (reference sequence). The germline V and J ends were trimmed by 5 bases and 8 bases, with 18 bases remaining between them. CDR3 sequence (DNA): TGTGCCAGCAGTCCCTCGGGCCTCGCCAGGGAAGCTTTCTTT. This codes for CASSPSGLAREAFF.

This clonotype was counted many times. The chain couples TRBV7-9 to TRBJ2-5; D unresolved. V shed 5 bases and J shed 1 base, with 11 bases lying between them. Germline values: CDR1 SEHNR, CDR2 FQNEAQ (reference sequence). This CDR3 contains 14 residues. CDR3 DNA sequence: TGTGCCAGCAGCCCCGACCGCCTCCAAGAGACCCAGTACTTC. Translated, it gives CASSPDRLQETQYF.

DNA of the CDR3: TGTGCCAGCAGTCGCCGGGACAGGGAGGCAGATACGCAGTATTTT. Residues: CASSRRDREADTQYF. This chain links TRBV27 with TRBJ2-3; 9 nucleotides match TRBD1. The ends lost 5 bases at V and 4 bases at J; junction bases unmatched: 7. Germline values: CDR1 MNHEY, CDR2 SMNVEV (reference sequence). This CDR3 is 15 amino acids long.

V gene TRBV12-5 combines with J gene TRBJ2-7; a weak D match, TRBD2 (6 bases). The V and J ends lost 0 bases and 6 bases respectively, with 18 bases between them. This CDR3 is built from 16 residues. Germline CDR1 and CDR2: LGHNT and FRNRAP. CDR3 bases: TGTGCTAGTGGTTTGGTACCGGCGGGGAGCTCATCCGAGCAGTACTTC. Protein product: CASGLVPAGSSSEQYF. Variable domain in full (rest from reference TRBV12-5 and TRBJ2-7): DARVTQTPRHKVTEMGQEVTMRCQPILGHNTVFWYRQTMMQGLELLAYFRNRAPLDDSGMPKDRFSAEMPDATLATLKIQPSEPRDSAVYFCASGLVPAGSSSEQYFGPGTRLTVT.

The V call is TRBV4-3, the J call TRBJ2-1; no firm D call. The germline CDR1 and CDR2 sequences are LGHNA and YSLEER. CDR3 length: 14 residues. V was shortened by 6 bases and J by 0 bases, with 9 bases between the two germline ends. CDR3 nucleotides: TGCGCCAGCAGTCACTGGAGCTCCTACAATGAGCAGTTCTTC. Amino acids: CASSHWSSYNEQFF.

The genes are TRBV12-3 or TRBV12-4 and TRBJ1-2, with D possibly being TRBD1 (6 bases). The CDR3 spans 14 residues. V was pared by 4 bases and J by 0 bases, with 9 bases between. Here the CDR3 DNA reads TGTGCCAGCAGTTCCGGGACATCTAACTATGGCTACACCTTC. Encoded protein: CASSSGTSNYGYTF.

The chain couples TRBV5-1 to TRBJ2-3; 7 nucleotides line up with TRBD1. The CDR3 is 14 amino acids. V lost 0 bases and J lost 6; bases outside the gene matches: 4. Germline CDR1 and CDR2: SGHRS and YFSETQ. Here the CDR3 reads CASSLEGASDTQYF. The CDR3 DNA reads as TGCGCCAGCAGCTTGGAGGGGGCATCCGATACGCAGTATTTT.

The CDR3 DNA sequence: TGTGCCAGTAGCCTCTATTACGGACAAGACAGGGACTTTGAAGCTTTCTTT. Translated, it gives CASSLYYGQDRDFEAFF. This chain links TRBV19 with TRBJ1-1, with TRBD1 identical over 7 bases. This CDR3 has 17 residues. Losses at the gene ends were 6 bases for V and 7 bases for J; bases not matched to a gene: 20. The germline gives CDR1 LNHDA, CDR2 SQIVND (reference sequence).

At least ten counts were recorded for this clonotype. V usage is TRBV7-2 and J usage is TRBJ2-5, with D possibly called TRBD1 or TRBD2 (6 bases each). The V gene's germline CDR1 is SGHTA and CDR2 FQGNSA. CDR3 length: 15 amino acids. The ends were cut back, 3 bases at V and 5 bases at J, with 16 bases in the middle. The CDR3 protein is CASSLVADSLETQYF. Here the CDR3 DNA reads TGTGCCAGCAGCTTGGTAGCGGACAGTTTGGAGACCCAGTACTTC.

The CDR3 DNA reads TGTGCCAGCAGCGTAGGGACCCTAATAGGGGAGACCCAGTACTTC. This codes for CASSVGTLIGETQYF. The chain joins TRBV9 to TRBJ2-5, with D hard to call. Germline V gives CDR1 SGDLS, CDR2 YYNGEE. V dropped 0 bases and J dropped 5 bases, with 14 bases sitting between them. The CDR3 loop spans 15 amino acids.

The table lists this clonotype with a few counts. The chain carries TRBV6-6 and TRBJ1-5; a possible D gene is TRBD1 (6 bases). Trimming took off 7 bases at V and 5 bases at J, with 18 bases between the two ends. The V gene's germline CDR1 is MNHNY and CDR2 SVGAGI (reference sequence). The CDR3 extends over 15 amino acids. The CDR3 protein is CASTLQDRRDQPQHF. The CDR3 coding sequence is TGTGCCAGCACCCTACAAGACAGGAGGGATCAGCCCCAGCATTTT.

V gene TRBV5-1 combines with J gene TRBJ1-1; no firm D call. Looked up from germline, CDR1 is SGHRS and CDR2 is YFSETQ. There are 14 residues in the CDR3. The V end was cut by 0 bases, the J end by 6 bases, with 12 bases between. CDR3 amino acids: CASSLVGMGPEAFF. CDR3 DNA: TGCGCCAGCAGCTTGGTGGGGATGGGCCCTGAAGCTTTCTTT.

This clonotype turned up a few times. The chain uses TRBV14 and TRBJ1-1; 11 bases fit TRBD1. Germline-derived CDR1 and CDR2 are SGHDN and FVKESK. Losses at the gene ends were 1 base for V and 8 bases for J; bases not matched to a gene: 3. This CDR3 is 14 amino acids long. This CDR3 reads CASSQAWTGGEAFF. In DNA, the CDR3 is TGTGCCAGCAGCCAAGCGTGGACAGGGGGCGAAGCTTTCTTT.

V and J are TRBV28 and TRBJ1-1, with TRBD1 as a possible D gene (6 bases). V lost 6 bases to trimming and J lost 8 bases, with 13 bases between them. This CDR3 comprises 12 residues. Germline V gene data show CDR1 as MDHEN and CDR2 as SYDVKM. This CDR3 reads CASRKQGFEAFF. The CDR3 DNA sequence: TGTGCCAGCAGGAAACAGGGATTCGAAGCTTTCTTT.

As concerns this clonotype: A read error is possible here, since a much larger clone lies one base away. The rearrangement uses TRBV7-2 and TRBJ1-6, with D maybe TRBD1 (6 bases). This CDR3 has 15 residues. Germline assignment: CDR1 SGHTA and CDR2 FQGNSA. This chain's CDR3 is CVSSINREIESPLHF. The CDR3, as DNA: TGTGTCAGCAGCATAAACAGGGAAATTGAGTCACCCCTCCACTTT. The whole variable domain, filled in from reference TRBV7-2 and TRBJ1-6, reads GAGVSQSPSNKVTEKGKDVELRCDPISGHTALYWYRQSLGQGLEFLIYFQGNSAPDKSGLPSDRFSAERTGGSVSTLTIQRTQQEDSAVYLCVSSINREIESPLHFGNGTRLTVT.